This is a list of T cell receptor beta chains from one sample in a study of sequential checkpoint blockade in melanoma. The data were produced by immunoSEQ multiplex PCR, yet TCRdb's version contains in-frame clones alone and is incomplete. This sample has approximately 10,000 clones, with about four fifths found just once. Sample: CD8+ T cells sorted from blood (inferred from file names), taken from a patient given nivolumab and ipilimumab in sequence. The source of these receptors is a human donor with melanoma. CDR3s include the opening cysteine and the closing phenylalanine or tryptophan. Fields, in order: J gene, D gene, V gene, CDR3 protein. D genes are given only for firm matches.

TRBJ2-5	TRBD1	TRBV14	CASSQDPDRGLETQYF
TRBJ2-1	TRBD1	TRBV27	CASSFDRVDEQFF
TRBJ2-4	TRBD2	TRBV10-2	CASSEVASGGKNIQYF
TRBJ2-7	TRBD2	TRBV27	CASSLSFVIAGGEQYF
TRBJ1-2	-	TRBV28	CASSLLALTNDGYTF
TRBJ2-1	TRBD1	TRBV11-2	CASSLTPMDRGYYNEQFF
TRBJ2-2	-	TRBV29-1	CSVEQGWTGELFF
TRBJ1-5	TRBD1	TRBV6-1	CASDRAAGQPQHF
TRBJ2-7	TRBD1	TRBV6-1	CASSPGQGSYEQYF
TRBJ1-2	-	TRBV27	CASSLYFRGGYGYTF
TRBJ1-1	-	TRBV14	CASSLRQNEAFF
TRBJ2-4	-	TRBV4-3	CASSHHTGAKNIQYF
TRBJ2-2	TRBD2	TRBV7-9	CASSTRTSGGANTGELFF
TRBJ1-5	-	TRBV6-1	CASSEYLGEVPNQPQHF
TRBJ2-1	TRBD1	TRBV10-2	CASSEGGTGVNNEQFF
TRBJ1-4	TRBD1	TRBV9	CASSGDRGDATNEKLFF
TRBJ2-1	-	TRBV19	CASIGEGPRGSSYNEQFF
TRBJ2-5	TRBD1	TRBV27	CASSGTGKQETQYF
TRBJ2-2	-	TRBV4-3	CASSQDHLIAVDTGELFF
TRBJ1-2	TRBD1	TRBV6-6	CASSSDRVGRLGYTF
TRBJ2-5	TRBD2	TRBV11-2	CASSVSGYQETQYF
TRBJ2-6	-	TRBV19	CASSIGPQISGANVLTF
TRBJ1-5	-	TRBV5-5	CASSLEGQRNQPQHF